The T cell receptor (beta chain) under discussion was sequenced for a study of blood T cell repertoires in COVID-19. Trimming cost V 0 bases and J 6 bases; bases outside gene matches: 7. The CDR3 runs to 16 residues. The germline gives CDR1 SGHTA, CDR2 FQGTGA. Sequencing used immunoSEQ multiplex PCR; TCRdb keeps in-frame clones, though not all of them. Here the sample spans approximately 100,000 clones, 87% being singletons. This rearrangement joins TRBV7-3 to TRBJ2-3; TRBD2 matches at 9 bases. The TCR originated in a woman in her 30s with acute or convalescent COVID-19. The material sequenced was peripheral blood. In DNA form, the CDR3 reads TGTGCCAGCAGCTTAACGGGAGCGGGGGGAAGGGATACGCAGTATTTT. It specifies CASSLTGAGGRDTQYF.